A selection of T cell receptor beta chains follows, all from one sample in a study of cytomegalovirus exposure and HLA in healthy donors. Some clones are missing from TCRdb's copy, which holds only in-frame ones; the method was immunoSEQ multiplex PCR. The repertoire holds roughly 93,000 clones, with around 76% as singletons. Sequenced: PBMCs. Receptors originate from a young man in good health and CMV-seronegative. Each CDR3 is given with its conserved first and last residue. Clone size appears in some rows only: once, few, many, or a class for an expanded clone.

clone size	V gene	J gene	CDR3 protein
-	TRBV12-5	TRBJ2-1	CASGLPRRLGGVYNEQFF
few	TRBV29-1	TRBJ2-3	CSVSSGYTDTQYF
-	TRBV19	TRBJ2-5	CASSIQETQYF
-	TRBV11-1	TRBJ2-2	CASSSSPSGSGELFF
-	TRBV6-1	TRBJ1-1	CASSEGSEGGNTEAFF
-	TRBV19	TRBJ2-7	CASSIGQGAEQYF
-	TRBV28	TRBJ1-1	CASSTMGARVTEAFF
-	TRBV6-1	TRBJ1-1	CASSEPGDTEAFF
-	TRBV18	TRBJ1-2	CASSPITGDRYGYTF
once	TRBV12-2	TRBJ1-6	CASHKDSYNSPLHF
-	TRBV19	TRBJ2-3	CASSTDRLHSTQYF
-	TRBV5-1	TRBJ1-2	CASSLGDTNYGYTF
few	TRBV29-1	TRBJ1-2	CSVELVKADGYTF
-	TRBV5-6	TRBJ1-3	CASSPYAGNTIYF
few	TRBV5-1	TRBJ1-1	CASSLGPRVNTEAFF
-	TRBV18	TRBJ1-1	CASSPRRENTEAFF
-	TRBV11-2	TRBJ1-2	CASSLEQGPYGYTF
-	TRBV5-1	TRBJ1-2	CASSPQGDYGYTF
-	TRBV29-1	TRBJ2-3	CSVGTSGGTDTQYF
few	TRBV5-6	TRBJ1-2	CASSWGQPNYGYTF
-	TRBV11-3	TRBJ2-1	CASSSHSTGVSYNEQFF
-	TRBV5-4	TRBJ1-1	CASSLRDTPRKAFF
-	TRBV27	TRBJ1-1	CASSYDRRNTEAFF
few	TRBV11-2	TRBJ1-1	CASSWGHRNTEAFF
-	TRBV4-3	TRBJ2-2	CASSQDRGLAGGTGELFF
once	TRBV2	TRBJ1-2	CASSEARAGGGYGYTF
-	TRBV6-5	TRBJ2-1	CASSPPGQGFNEQFF
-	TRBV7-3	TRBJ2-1	CASSLTSKSNEQFF
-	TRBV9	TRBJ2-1	CASSAEAGGLSNEQFF
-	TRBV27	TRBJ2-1	CASSLGGTAYNEQFF
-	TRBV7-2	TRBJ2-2	CASSPRQGGGELFF
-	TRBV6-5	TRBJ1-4	CASSPGRELFF
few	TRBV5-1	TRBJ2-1	CASSLSGETGNEQFF
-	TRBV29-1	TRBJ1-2	CSVLQVPGYTF